This TCR beta chain is from a study of blood T cell repertoires in COVID-19. TCRdb's copy holds only in-frame clones and misses some; the assay was immunoSEQ multiplex PCR. The sample lists approximately 100,000 clones, roughly 84% occurring once. This CDR3 has 17 amino acids. Trimming took 2 bases from V and 0 from J, leaving 14 bases between them. CDR1 is SEHNR, CDR2 FQNEAQ, per germline (reference sequence). The material sequenced was peripheral blood. This chain uses TRBV7-9 with TRBJ1-3, with D perhaps matching TRBD1 (6 bases). The TCR originated in a human donor in a cohort sampled during active COVID-19. CDR3: CASSLLPGESSGNTIYF. Here the CDR3 DNA reads TGTGCCAGCAGCTTATTGCCAGGGGAGAGCTCTGGAAACACCATATATTTT. Drawing the rest from reference TRBV7-9 and TRBJ1-3, the complete variable domain is DTGVSQNPRHKITKRGQNVTFRCDPISEHNRLYWYRQTLGQGPEFLTYFQNEAQLEKSRLLSDRFSAERPKGSFSTLEIQRTEQGDSAMYLCASSLLPGESSGNTIYFGEGSWLTVV.